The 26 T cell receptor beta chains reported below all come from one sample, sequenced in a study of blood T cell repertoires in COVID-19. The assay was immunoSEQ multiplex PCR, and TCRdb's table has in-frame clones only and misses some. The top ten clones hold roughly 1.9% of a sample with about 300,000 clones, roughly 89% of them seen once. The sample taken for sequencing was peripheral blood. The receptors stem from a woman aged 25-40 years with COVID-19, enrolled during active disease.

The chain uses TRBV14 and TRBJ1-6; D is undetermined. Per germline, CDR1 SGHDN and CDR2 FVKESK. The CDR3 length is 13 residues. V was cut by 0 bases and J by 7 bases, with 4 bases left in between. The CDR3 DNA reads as TGTGCCAGCAGCCAAGATATAAATTCACCCCTCCACTTT. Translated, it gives CASSQDINSPLHF.

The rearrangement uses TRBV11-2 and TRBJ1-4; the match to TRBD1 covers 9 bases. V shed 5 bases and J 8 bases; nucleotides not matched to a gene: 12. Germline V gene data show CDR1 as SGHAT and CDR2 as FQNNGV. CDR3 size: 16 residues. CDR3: CASSPLGGTGKEKLFF. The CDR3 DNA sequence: TGTGCCAGCAGCCCCTTGGGGGGGACAGGGAAGGAAAAACTGTTTTTT.

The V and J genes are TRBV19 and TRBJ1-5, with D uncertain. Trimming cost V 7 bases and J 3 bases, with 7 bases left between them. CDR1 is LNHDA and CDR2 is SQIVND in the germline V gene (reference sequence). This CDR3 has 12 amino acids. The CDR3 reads CASTGNNQPQHF. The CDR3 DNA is TGTGCCAGTACAGGAAACAATCAGCCCCAGCATTTT. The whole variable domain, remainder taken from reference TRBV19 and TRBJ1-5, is DGGITQSPKYLFRKEGQNVTLSCEQNLNHDAMYWYRQDPGQGLRLIYYSQIVNDFQKGDIAEGYSVSREKKESFPLTVTSAQKNPTAFYLCASTGNNQPQHFGDGTRLSIL.

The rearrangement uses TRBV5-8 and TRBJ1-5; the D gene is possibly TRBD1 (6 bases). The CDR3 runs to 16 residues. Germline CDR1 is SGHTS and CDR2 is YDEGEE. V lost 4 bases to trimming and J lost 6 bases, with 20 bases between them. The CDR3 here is CASSPGTGNHGQPQHF. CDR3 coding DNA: TGTGCCAGCAGCCCCGGCACAGGGAATCATGGTCAGCCCCAGCATTTT.

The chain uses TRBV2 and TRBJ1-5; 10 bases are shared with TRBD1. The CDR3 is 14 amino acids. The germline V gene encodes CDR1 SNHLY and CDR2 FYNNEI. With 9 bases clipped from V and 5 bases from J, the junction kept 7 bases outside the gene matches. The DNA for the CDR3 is TGTGCCAGATCCACCGGGACAGGGGATCAGCCCCAGCATTTT. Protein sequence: CARSTGTGDQPQHF.

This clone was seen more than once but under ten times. CDR3 loop: CATSDSFNEKLFF. The CDR3, as DNA: TGTGCCACCAGTGATTCCTTCAATGAAAAACTGTTTTTT. V and J are TRBV24-1 and TRBJ1-4; D is ambiguous. Germline CDR1 is KGHDR and CDR2 is SFDVKD. The CDR3 extends over 13 amino acids. The V and J ends lost 2 bases and 5 bases respectively, with 5 bases between them.

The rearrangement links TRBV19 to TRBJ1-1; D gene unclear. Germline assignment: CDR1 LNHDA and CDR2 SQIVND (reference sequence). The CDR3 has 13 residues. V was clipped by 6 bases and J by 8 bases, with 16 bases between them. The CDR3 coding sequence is TGTGCCAGTAGCCCCGGCGGCAGCTCGGAAGCTTTCTTT. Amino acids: CASSPGGSSEAFF.

CDR3 protein: CASSLAQISGANVLTF. In DNA form, the CDR3 reads TGTGCCAGCAGCTTAGCTCAGATCTCTGGGGCCAACGTCCTGACTTTC. The gene calls are TRBV7-9 and TRBJ2-6; no reliable D call. CDR3 length: 16 residues. V was pared by 0 bases and J by 0 bases, with 6 bases between. Per the germline V gene, CDR1 is SEHNR and CDR2 is FQNEAQ (reference sequence). The full variable domain, its missing parts supplied by reference TRBV7-9 and TRBJ2-6, is DTGVSQNPRHKITKRGQNVTFRCDPISEHNRLYWYRQTLGQGPEFLTYFQNEAQLEKSRLLSDRFSAERPKGSFSTLEIQRTEQGDSAMYLCASSLAQISGANVLTFGAGSRLTVL.

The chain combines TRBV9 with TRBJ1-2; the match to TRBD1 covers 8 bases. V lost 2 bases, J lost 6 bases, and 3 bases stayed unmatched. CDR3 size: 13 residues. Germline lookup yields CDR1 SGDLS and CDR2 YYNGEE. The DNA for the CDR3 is TGTGCCAGCAGCGTGGGGACAGGCAATGGCTACACCTTC. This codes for CASSVGTGNGYTF.

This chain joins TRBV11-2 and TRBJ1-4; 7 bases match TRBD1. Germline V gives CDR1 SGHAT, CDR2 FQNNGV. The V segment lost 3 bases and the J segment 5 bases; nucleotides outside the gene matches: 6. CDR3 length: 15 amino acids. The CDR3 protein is CASSLGQGGNEKLFF. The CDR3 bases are TGTGCCAGCAGCTTGGGTCAGGGGGGAAATGAAAAACTGTTTTTT.

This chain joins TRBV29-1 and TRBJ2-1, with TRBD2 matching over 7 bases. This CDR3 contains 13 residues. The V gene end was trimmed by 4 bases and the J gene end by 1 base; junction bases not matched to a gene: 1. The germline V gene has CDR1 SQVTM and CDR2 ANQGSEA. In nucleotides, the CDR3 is TGCAGCGTTGCCGGGGGGTCCTACAATGAGCAGTTCTTC. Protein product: CSVAGGSYNEQFF.

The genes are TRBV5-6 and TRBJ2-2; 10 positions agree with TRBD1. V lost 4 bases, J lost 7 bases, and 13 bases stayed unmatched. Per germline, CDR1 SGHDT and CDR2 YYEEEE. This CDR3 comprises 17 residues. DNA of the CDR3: TGTGCCAGCAGCCTCAGAGAGGGACAGGGGATTGACGGGGAGCTGTTTTTT. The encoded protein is CASSLREGQGIDGELFF.

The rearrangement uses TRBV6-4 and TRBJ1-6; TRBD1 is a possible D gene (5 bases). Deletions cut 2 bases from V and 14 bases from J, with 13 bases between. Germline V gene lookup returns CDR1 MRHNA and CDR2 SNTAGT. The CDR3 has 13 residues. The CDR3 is CASSDNQGSALHF. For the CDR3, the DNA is TGTGCCAGCAGTGACAACCAGGGATCGGCCCTCCACTTT.

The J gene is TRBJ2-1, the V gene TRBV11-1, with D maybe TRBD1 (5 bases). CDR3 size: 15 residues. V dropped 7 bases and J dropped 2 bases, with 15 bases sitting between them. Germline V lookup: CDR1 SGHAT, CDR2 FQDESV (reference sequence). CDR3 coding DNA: TGTGCCAGCACCCCGTTAAGGGGCCCCTACAATGAGCAGTTCTTC. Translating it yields CASTPLRGPYNEQFF.

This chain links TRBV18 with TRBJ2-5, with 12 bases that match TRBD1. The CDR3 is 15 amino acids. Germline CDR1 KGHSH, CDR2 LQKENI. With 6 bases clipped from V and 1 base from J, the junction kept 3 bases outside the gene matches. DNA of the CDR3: TGTGCCAGCTCTAAGGGACAGGGGGCCCAAGAGACCCAGTACTTC. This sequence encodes CASSKGQGAQETQYF.

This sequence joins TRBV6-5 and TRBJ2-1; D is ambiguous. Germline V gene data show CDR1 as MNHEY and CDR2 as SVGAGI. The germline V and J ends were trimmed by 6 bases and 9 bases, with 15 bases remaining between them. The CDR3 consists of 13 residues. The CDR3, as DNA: TGTGCCAGCAGACCCCGACTGCGCAGTGAGCAGTTCTTC. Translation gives CASRPRLRSEQFF.

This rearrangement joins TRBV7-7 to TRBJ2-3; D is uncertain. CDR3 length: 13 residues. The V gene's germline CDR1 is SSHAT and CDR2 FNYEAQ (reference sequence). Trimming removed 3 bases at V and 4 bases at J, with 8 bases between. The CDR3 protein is CASSLRFPDTQYF. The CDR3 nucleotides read TGTGCCAGCAGCTTGAGGTTCCCAGATACGCAGTATTTT.

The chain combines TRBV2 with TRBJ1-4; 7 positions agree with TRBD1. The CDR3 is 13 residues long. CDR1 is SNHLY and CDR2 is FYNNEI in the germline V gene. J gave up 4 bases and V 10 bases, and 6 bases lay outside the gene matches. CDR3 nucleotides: TGTGCCATTCAGGGACAGAATAATGAAAAACTGTTTTTT. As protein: CAIQGQNNEKLFF.

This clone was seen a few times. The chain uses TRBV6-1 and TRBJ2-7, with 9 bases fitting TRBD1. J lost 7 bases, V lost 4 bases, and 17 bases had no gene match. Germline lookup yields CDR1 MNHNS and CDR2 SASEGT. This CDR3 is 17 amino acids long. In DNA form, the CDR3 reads TGTGCCAGCAGTGTTCTTGGGGACGGGACAGGGAATGTGGAGCAGTACGTC. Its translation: CASSVLGDGTGNVEQYV.

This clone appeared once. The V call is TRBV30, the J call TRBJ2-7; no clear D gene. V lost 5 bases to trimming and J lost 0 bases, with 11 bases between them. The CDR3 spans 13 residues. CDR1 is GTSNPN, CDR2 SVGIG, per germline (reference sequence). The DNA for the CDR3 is TGTGCCTGGGACGACTTGAGCTCCTACGAGCAGTACTTC. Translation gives CAWDDLSSYEQYF.

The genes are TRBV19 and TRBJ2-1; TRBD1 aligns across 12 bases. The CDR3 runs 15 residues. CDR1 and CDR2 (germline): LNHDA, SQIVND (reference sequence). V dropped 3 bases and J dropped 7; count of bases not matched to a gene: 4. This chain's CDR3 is CASSIGTGGSNEQFF. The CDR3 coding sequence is TGTGCCAGTAGTATCGGGACAGGGGGCTCGAATGAGCAGTTCTTC.

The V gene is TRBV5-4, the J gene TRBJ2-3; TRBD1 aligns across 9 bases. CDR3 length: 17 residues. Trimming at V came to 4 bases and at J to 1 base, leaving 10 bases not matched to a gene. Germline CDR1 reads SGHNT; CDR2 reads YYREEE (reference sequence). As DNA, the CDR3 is TGTGCCAGCAGCGTACAACAGGGGGCTAAGGGCACAGATACGCAGTATTTT. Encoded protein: CASSVQQGAKGTDTQYF. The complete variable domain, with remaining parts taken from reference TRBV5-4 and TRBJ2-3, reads ETGVTQSPTHLIKTRGQQVTLRCSSQSGHNTVSWYQQALGQGPQFIFQYYREEENGRGNFPPRFSGLQFPNYSSELNVNALELDDSALYLCASSVQQGAKGTDTQYFGPGTRLTVL.

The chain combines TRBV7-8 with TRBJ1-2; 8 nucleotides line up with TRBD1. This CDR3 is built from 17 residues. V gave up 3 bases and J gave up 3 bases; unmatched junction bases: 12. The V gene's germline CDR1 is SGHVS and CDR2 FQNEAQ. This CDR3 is CASSFVTGQGAYYGYTF. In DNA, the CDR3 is TGTGCCAGCAGCTTCGTTACCGGACAGGGCGCTTACTATGGCTACACCTTC.

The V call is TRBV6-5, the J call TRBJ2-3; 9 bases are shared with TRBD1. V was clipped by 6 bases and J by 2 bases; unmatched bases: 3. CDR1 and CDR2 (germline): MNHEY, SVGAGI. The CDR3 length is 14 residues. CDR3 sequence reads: CASRDRGNTDTQYF. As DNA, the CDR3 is TGTGCCAGCAGGGACAGGGGTAACACAGATACGCAGTATTTT.

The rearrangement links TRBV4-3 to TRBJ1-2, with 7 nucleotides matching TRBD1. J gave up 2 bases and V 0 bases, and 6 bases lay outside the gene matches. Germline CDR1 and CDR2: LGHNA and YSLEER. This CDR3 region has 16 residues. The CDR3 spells CASSQDPGQENYGYTF. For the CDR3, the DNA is TGCGCCAGCAGCCAAGACCCCGGACAGGAGAACTATGGCTACACCTTC.

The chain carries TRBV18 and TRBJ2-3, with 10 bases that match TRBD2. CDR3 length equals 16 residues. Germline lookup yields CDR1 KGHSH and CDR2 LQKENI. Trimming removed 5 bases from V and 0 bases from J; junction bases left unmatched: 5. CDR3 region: CASSYTSGTSTDTQYF. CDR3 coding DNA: TGTGCCAGCTCATATACTAGCGGGACTAGCACAGATACGCAGTATTTT. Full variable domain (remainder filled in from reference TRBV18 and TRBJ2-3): NAGVMQNPRHLVRRRGQEARLRCSPMKGHSHVYWYRQLPEEGLKFMVYLQKENIIDESGMPKERFSAEFPKEGPSILRIQQVVRGDSAAYFCASSYTSGTSTDTQYFGPGTRLTVL.